This T cell receptor beta chain was retrieved from a study of blood T cell repertoires in COVID-19. In the study overall: From the United States, Italy and Spain came samples of acute and convalescent COVID-19. T cells, B-cell-depleted T cells, or PBMCs provided the cDNA or gDNA that served as material.

In the 2 weeks before study entry, exposed participants met a COVID-19 case, which was PCR-confirmed or clinician-diagnosed. Original handling: Amplified reference gene primers provided the basis for estimating nucleated cell counts. TCRdb's copy holds only in-frame clones and misses some; the assay was immunoSEQ multiplex PCR. V, J and clone size are those of that table, while D and trimming were read from the DNA. The sample includes about 250,000 clones, around 80% seen only once; the top ten take around 5%. The CDR3 spans 12 residues. CDR1 and CDR2 (germline): SGDLS, YYNGEE. Deletions cut 3 bases from V and 7 bases from J, with 10 bases between.

The gene calls are TRBV9 and TRBJ1-1; D possibly corresponds to TRBD1 (5 bases). The source is a man in his forties who had been exposed to COVID-19. Sequencing input: PBMCs or T cells enriched from blood (not recorded which). The CDR3 DNA is TGTGCCAGCAGCGGCGGGGCCAGTGAAGCTTTCTTT. Residues: CASSGGASEAFF.